This T cell receptor beta chain was recorded in a study of memory CD4+ T cells and cytomegalovirus serostatus. Overall study context: Healthy Belgian adult donors included fewer than 10 CMV-positive and 24 CMV-negative people.

Assay used: immunoSEQ multiplex PCR; TCRdb lists only in-frame clones, some missing. The sample has 35,000 to 50,000 clones, more than 60% seen once. The CDR3 contains 13 residues. Looked up from germline, CDR1 is SGHVS and CDR2 is FQNEAQ. V was cut by 1 base and J by 3 bases, with 7 bases left in between. Single viable CD3+CD4+CD8-CD45RO+ cells were sorted as the memory CD4+ T cells. Serum IgG to CMV pp150, pp28, p38 and p52 defined serostatus. After thawing, CD4+ T cells were positively selected. The chain couples TRBV7-8 to TRBJ2-7; D is possibly TRBD2 (5 bases). The sample taken for sequencing was memory CD4+ T cells from blood. The TCR originated in an adult in good health and CMV-seronegative. The CDR3 bases are TGTGCCAGCAGCTTAGGAGGGAACTACGAGCAGTACTTC. It translates to CASSLGGNYEQYF.